The clone carrying this T cell receptor (beta chain) came up a few times. The antigen remains unidentified. The CDR3 runs 13 residues. The trim removed 8 bases at V and 6 bases at J, leaving 8 bases unmatched. The germline gives CDR1 SNHLY, CDR2 FYNNEI. This entry belongs to a study of naive and memory T cell subsets. The study's findings and limits: A few larger clonotypes appeared in naive repertoires, especially CD8, possibly memory cells re-expressing CD45RA.

The beta constant-region primer was an equimolar mix of two oligonucleotides covering TRBC1 and TRBC2. Each CDR3 protein gets one entry after TCRdb re-called the UMI-ligation and nested PCR reads with MiXCR. Of 130,000 to 150,000 distinct CDR3 sequences in the sample, 15% to 20% were seen once. The rearrangement uses TRBV2 and TRBJ1-1; 8 positions match TRBD1. The source of this sequence is a human donor in good health. The sequencing sample was made of naive CD4+ T cells from blood. The CDR3 sequence is CASGGQGQSEAFF. CDR3 in DNA: TGTGCCAGCGGTGGACAGGGTCAATCTGAAGCTTTCTTT.